The 7 T cell receptor beta chains below all came from one sample that was sequenced in a study of PD-1 blockade in mismatch repair-deficient tumors. Sequencing was performed with immunoSEQ multiplex PCR; in TCRdb, only in-frame clones are kept and a portion is missing. This table holds tens of thousands of clones, approximately 84% found once. Source: PBMCs, taken before pembrolizumab treatment. All receptors derive from an adult with mismatch repair-deficient cancer.

The chain recombines TRBV28 with TRBJ1-1; unclear D gene. Trimming shortened V by 3 bases and J by 0 bases, and 14 bases separated the two germline ends. This CDR3 is built from 16 residues. Per germline, CDR1 MDHEN and CDR2 SYDVKM. The CDR3 bases are TGTGCCAGCAGTTTGGTTGGAGGCGACGTGAACACTGAAGCTTTCTTT. Translation gives CASSLVGGDVNTEAFF.

The V and J genes are TRBV27 and TRBJ1-2; tentatively, D is TRBD1 (6 bases). Trimming removed 3 bases at V and 4 bases at J, with 12 bases between. This CDR3 has 14 amino acids. Per the germline V gene, CDR1 is MNHEY and CDR2 is SMNVEV (reference sequence). This CDR3 is CASSFSGAGYGYTF. CDR3 nucleotide sequence: TGTGCCAGCAGTTTCTCAGGGGCTGGCTATGGCTACACCTTC.

The sample holds a few counts of this clone. This sequence joins TRBV5-6 and TRBJ2-7; 11 bases agree with TRBD1. Trimming at V came to 6 bases and at J to 2 bases, leaving 4 bases not matched to a gene. This CDR3 contains 14 residues. CDR1 and CDR2 from the germline V gene are SGHDT and YYEEEE. CDR3 sequence: CASNGQGAAYEQYF. The DNA for the CDR3 is TGTGCCAGCAACGGACAGGGGGCCGCCTACGAGCAGTACTTC.

The J gene is TRBJ1-2, the V gene TRBV19, with 7 bases that match TRBD1. The CDR3 has 11 residues. The ends lost 6 bases at V and 6 bases at J; junction bases unmatched: 1. Germline V lookup: CDR1 LNHDA, CDR2 SQIVND (reference sequence). The DNA of the CDR3 is TGTGCCAGTAGAGACAGGGATGGCTACACCTTC. Its protein is CASRDRDGYTF.

The chain combines TRBV14 with TRBJ2-3; 8 nucleotides agree with TRBD1. Germline V gives CDR1 SGHDN, CDR2 FVKESK. V lost 0 bases to trimming and J lost 0 bases; unmatched junction nucleotides: 8. CDR3 length equals 18 residues. The CDR3 bases are TGTGCCAGCAGCCAAGATCACCGATGGACAGGGAGCACAGATACGCAGTATTTT. It translates to CASSQDHRWTGSTDTQYF.

V gene TRBV9 combines with J gene TRBJ1-2, with unresolved D. V dropped 4 bases and J dropped 4 bases, with 8 bases sitting between them. The CDR3 has 12 amino acids. Germline loops: CDR1 SGDLS, CDR2 YYNGEE. The CDR3: CASSPRGYGYTF. As DNA, the CDR3 is TGTGCCAGCAGCCCTCGGGGCTATGGCTACACCTTC.

The CDR3 reads CASSLHPSGGYTEAFF. CDR3 coding DNA: TGTGCCAGCAGTTTACATCCCTCGGGGGGCTACACTGAAGCTTTCTTT. The chain recombines TRBV28 with TRBJ1-1; possible D gene TRBD1, 6 bases. The CDR3 has 16 amino acids. V was trimmed by 2 bases and J by 3 bases, leaving 16 bases between them. Germline lookup yields CDR1 MDHEN and CDR2 SYDVKM.